This paragraph reports one T cell receptor (beta chain). These data come from a study of blood T cell repertoires in COVID-19. Sequencing was performed with immunoSEQ multiplex PCR; in TCRdb, only in-frame clones are kept and a portion is missing. The top ten clones hold about 15% of a sample with 90,000 to 130,000 clones, around 82% of them seen once. Trimming stripped 8 bases from V and 4 bases from J, with 22 bases between. CDR1 and CDR2 (germline): SGHTA, FQGNSA. This CDR3 comprises 16 residues. The sequencing input was peripheral blood. The chain couples TRBV7-2 to TRBJ2-3, with D possibly matching TRBD2 (7 bases). This clonotype was sampled from a woman aged 60-75 years with acute or convalescent COVID-19. The CDR3 coding sequence is TGTGCCAGCCGCCCTGAGGGGGGGGGCTTACCAGATACGCAGTATTTT. Its translation is CASRPEGGGLPDTQYF.